The subject of this entry is one TCR beta chain. This sample also contains other DNA sequences that code for the same CDR3. The data stem from a study of cytomegalovirus exposure and HLA in healthy donors. Amplification used 60 Vbeta primers and 13 Jbeta primers. Using immunoSEQ multiplex PCR, the repertoire was profiled, and TCRdb retains in-frame clones only, with some absent. The table has approximately 120,000 clones, 76% seen once; the top ten hold less than 9.5%. The sample was PBMCs. The source is a woman in her 50s in good health and CMV-seropositive.

This CDR3 is CASSLGQGGYEQYF. In nucleotides, the CDR3 is TGTGCCAGCAGCTTAGGCCAGGGAGGGTACGAGCAGTACTTC. The chain recombines TRBV7-2 with TRBJ2-7, with 7 positions matching TRBD2. Germline loops: CDR1 SGHTA, CDR2 FQGNSA. V shed 1 base and J 4 bases; nucleotides not matched to a gene: 4. The CDR3 sequence is 14 residues long.